Sequencing of this TCR beta chain was carried out in a study of T cell repertoires and HLA-DP antigens. Overall study: Sorted CD137+CD4+ samples averaged 218.4 ng DNA; pre-culture CD4+ samples, roughly 1,300 ng.

Germline CDR1 is GTSNPN and CDR2 is SVGIG (reference sequence). The CDR3 runs 15 residues. V was clipped by 3 bases and J by 1 base, with 13 bases between them. The primer mix covered 54 TRBV segments and 13 TRBJ segments. Clones were sequenced by immunoSEQ multiplex PCR, and TCRdb holds only the in-frame ones, with some missing. The sample shows about 89,000 clones, roughly 86% of them seen only once. Points on this clone: Antigen unknown.

The receptor's source is a man between 50 and 59 years old in good health and CMV-seronegative. V usage is TRBV30 and J usage is TRBJ2-1; the D gene is possibly TRBD1 (6 bases). Sequencing was done on a sample of CD4+ T cells from PBMCs. CDR3 sequence: CAWSRGLGSYNEQFF. The CDR3 bases are TGTGCCTGGAGCAGGGGATTAGGGTCCTACAATGAGCAGTTCTTC.